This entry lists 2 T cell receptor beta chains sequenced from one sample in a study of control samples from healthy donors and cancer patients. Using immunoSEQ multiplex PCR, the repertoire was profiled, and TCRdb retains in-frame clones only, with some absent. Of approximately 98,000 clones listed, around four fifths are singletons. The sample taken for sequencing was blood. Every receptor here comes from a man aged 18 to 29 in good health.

DNA of the CDR3: TGTGCCAGCAGTCCAGGGACAGTAAATCAGCCCCAGCATTTT. Translation: CASSPGTVNQPQHF. This chain connects TRBV28 to TRBJ1-5, with 7 bases fitting TRBD1. Germline V gene lookup returns CDR1 MDHEN and CDR2 SYDVKM. V trimming: 5 bases; J trimming: 4 bases; junction bases outside the gene matches: 5. The CDR3 runs to 14 residues.

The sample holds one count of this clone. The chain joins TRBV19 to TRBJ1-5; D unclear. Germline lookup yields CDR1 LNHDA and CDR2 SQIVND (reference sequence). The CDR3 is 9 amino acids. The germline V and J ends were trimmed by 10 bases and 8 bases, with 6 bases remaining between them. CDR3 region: CATHEPQHF. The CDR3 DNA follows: TGTGCCACCCACGAGCCCCAGCATTTT.